This entry lists 8 T cell receptor beta chains sequenced from one sample in a study of blood T cell repertoires in COVID-19. Produced via immunoSEQ multiplex PCR; TCRdb's table is partial and in-frame only. The sample includes roughly 290,000 clones, roughly 80% of them seen just once. Sequenced input: peripheral blood. These receptors were taken from a woman between 45 and 60 years old with active or convalescent COVID-19.

The V and J genes are TRBV4-1 and TRBJ2-1; 9 nucleotides line up with TRBD2. CDR3 length: 16 amino acids. Per germline, CDR1 MGHRA and CDR2 YSYEKL. Losses at the gene ends were 4 bases for V and 0 bases for J; bases not matched to a gene: 4. The CDR3 loop reads CASSLRGLASYNEQFF. Written as DNA, the CDR3 is TGCGCCAGCAGCCTAAGGGGACTAGCCTCCTACAATGAGCAGTTCTTC.

Only a few counts were recorded for this clone. The same CDR3 arises from other DNA sequences in this sample as well. This chain joins TRBV28 and TRBJ1-2; no firm D call. This CDR3 comprises 12 residues. Germline values: CDR1 MDHEN, CDR2 SYDVKM. Trimming pared 2 bases from V and 4 bases from J, leaving 5 bases between. The CDR3 DNA reads TGTGCCAGCAGTTTACGCGGCTATGGCTACACCTTC. Translating gives CASSLRGYGYTF.

The chain combines TRBV6-5 with TRBJ2-1, with D perhaps matching TRBD2 (5 bases). V was pared by 1 base and J by 5 bases, with 12 bases between. Germline values: CDR1 MNHEY, CDR2 SVGAGI. CDR3 length equals 15 residues. This CDR3 reads CASSYYGGNNNEQFF. Written as DNA, the CDR3 is TGTGCCAGCAGTTACTATGGAGGTAACAACAATGAGCAGTTCTTC.

The sample holds one count of this clone. The chain employs TRBV5-1 and TRBJ2-1; 9 bases fit TRBD2. V shed 5 bases and J 0 bases; nucleotides not matched to a gene: 6. Germline V CDR1 and CDR2: SGHRS, YFSETQ. This CDR3 has 16 amino acids. CDR3 in DNA: TGCGCCAGCAGGGAATTTAGCGGGAGCTCCTACAATGAGCAGTTCTTC. Protein sequence: CASREFSGSSYNEQFF.

The chain is built from TRBV27 and TRBJ1-2, with D uncertain. The germline V gene encodes CDR1 MNHEY and CDR2 SMNVEV (reference sequence). The CDR3 has 15 amino acids. V lost 6 bases, J lost 6 bases, and 20 bases lay in between. In DNA, the CDR3 is TGTGCCAGCAGCCCTAGCCGTAACCCAGGCCATGGCTACACCTTC. Protein sequence: CASSPSRNPGHGYTF.

The chain has TRBV6-4 and TRBJ2-1, with TRBD2 matching over 13 bases. The ends lost 6 bases at V and 5 bases at J; junction bases unmatched: 4. This CDR3 spans 15 amino acids. Per germline, CDR1 MRHNA and CDR2 SNTAGT. This CDR3 reads CASSKGTSGNNEQFF. The DNA for the CDR3 is TGTGCCAGCAGCAAAGGGACTAGCGGGAACAATGAGCAGTTCTTC.

This clone was recorded only once. The rearrangement uses TRBV11-2 and TRBJ1-4; TRBD1 agrees at 9 bases. Germline assignment: CDR1 SGHAT and CDR2 FQNNGV. V lost 5 bases, J lost 3 bases, and 7 bases stayed unmatched. The CDR3 sequence is 16 residues long. The CDR3, as DNA: TGTGCCAGCAGCGTCGGACAGGGGAGGGCTAATGAAAAACTGTTTTTT. Protein: CASSVGQGRANEKLFF.

This clone was seen many times. The CDR3 bases are TGTGCCAGCAGAGACACGGACAGGGTCACCGGGGAGCTGTTTTTT. Translated, it gives CASRDTDRVTGELFF. The rearrangement joins TRBV6-6 to TRBJ2-2; 8 positions agree with TRBD1. The J segment lost 4 bases and the V segment lost 6 bases, leaving 7 bases of the junction unmatched. Germline V lookup: CDR1 MNHNY, CDR2 SVGAGI (reference sequence). This CDR3 comprises 15 residues.